Listed here are 5 T cell receptor beta chains from one sample, sequenced in a study of blood T cell repertoires in COVID-19. The assay was immunoSEQ multiplex PCR, and TCRdb's table has in-frame clones only and misses some. The sample lists around 100,000 clones, roughly 80% seen once, with 17% in the top ten. The sample consisted of peripheral blood. These receptor sequences come from a woman aged 60-70 years with acute or convalescent COVID-19.

The V call is TRBV7-2, the J call TRBJ2-7; the match to TRBD1 covers 7 bases. Germline values: CDR1 SGHTA, CDR2 FQGNSA. Unmatched junction bases numbered 2, after V lost 1 base and J lost 2 bases. The CDR3 spans 14 residues. CDR3 region: CASSLGQGAYEQYF. CDR3 coding DNA: TGTGCCAGCAGCTTAGGGCAGGGGGCCTACGAGCAGTACTTC.

V gene TRBV28 combines with J gene TRBJ1-6; D remains ambiguous. This CDR3 has 15 amino acids. CDR1 is MDHEN and CDR2 is SYDVKM in the germline V gene. V was trimmed by 6 bases and J by 0 bases, leaving 9 bases between them. This chain's CDR3 is CASRDSSSYNSPLHF. DNA of the CDR3: TGTGCCAGCAGGGACTCGAGCTCCTATAATTCACCCCTCCACTTT.

The chain is built from TRBV28 and TRBJ2-3, with D possibly TRBD1 on 6 matching bases. V was cut by 5 bases and J by 0 bases, with 12 bases left in between. Looked up from germline, CDR1 is MDHEN and CDR2 is SYDVKM. CDR3 length: 15 residues. CDR3 nucleotide sequence: TGTGCCAGCAGTAAACCGGGACATAGCACAGATACGCAGTATTTT. Amino acids: CASSKPGHSTDTQYF.

The rearrangement uses TRBV28 and TRBJ2-3, with 9 bases lining up with TRBD2. CDR3 length equals 20 residues. Per germline, CDR1 MDHEN and CDR2 SYDVKM. Trimming took 2 bases from V and 1 from J; bases not matched to a gene: 16. The CDR3 reads CASSLPPLVIAGARTDTQYF. In nucleotides, the CDR3 is TGTGCCAGCAGTTTACCCCCTCTGGTGATAGCGGGGGCCCGCACAGATACGCAGTATTTT.

The genes are TRBV7-2 and TRBJ1-3, with D tentatively TRBD1 (6 bases). The germline V and J ends were trimmed by 5 bases and 7 bases, with 21 bases remaining between them. The V gene's germline CDR1 is SGHTA and CDR2 FQGNSA. The length of the CDR3 is 16 residues. CDR3 region: CASSLSRGGIQNTIYF. The CDR3 nucleotides are TGTGCCAGCAGCCTTAGTCGAGGGGGTATCCAGAACACCATATATTTT.